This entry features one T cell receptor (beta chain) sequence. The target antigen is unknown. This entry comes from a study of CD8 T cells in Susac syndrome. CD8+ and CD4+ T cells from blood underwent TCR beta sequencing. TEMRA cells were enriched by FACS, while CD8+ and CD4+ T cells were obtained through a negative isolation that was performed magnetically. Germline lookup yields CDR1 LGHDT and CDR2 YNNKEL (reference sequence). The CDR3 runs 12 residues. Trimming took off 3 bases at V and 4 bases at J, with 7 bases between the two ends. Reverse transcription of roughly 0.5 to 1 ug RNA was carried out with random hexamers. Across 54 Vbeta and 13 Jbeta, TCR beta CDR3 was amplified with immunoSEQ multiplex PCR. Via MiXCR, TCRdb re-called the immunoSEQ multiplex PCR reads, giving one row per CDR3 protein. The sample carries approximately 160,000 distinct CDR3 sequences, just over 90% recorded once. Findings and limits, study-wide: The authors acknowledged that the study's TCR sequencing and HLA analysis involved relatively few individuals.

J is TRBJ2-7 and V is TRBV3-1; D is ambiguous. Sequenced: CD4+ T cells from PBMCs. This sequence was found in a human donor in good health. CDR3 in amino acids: CASSQSAYEQYF. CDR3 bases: TGTGCCAGCAGCCAGAGCGCTTACGAGCAGTACTTC.